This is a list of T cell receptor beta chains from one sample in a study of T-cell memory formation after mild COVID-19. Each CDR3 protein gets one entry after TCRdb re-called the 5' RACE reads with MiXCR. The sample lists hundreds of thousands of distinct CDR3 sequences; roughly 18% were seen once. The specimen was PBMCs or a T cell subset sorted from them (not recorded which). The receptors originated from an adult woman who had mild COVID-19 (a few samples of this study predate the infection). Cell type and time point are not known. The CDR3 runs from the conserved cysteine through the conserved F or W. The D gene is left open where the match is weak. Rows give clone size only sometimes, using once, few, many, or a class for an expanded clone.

CATSRGLAGGDNEQFF	TGTGCCACCAGCAGGGGACTAGCGGGGGGTGACAATGAGCAGTTCTTC	TRBV15	TRBJ2-1	few	TRBD2
CASSISGTGNYGYTF	TGTGCCAGTAGTATCTCCGGGACAGGGAACTATGGCTACACCTTC	TRBV19	TRBJ1-2	-	TRBD1
CASSFYTGGGETQYF	TGTGCCAGCAGTTTTTACACGGGGGGAGGCGAGACCCAGTACTTC	TRBV12-3/TRBV12-4	TRBJ2-5	-	TRBD2
CASRLDAGGTGELFF	TGTGCCTCAAGGCTCGACGCGGGAGGTACTGGGGAGCTGTTTTTT	TRBV7-3	TRBJ2-2	-	TRBD2
CASSPTDRGHYEQYF	TGTGCCAGCAGCCCGACTGACAGGGGGCACTACGAGCAGTACTTC	TRBV7-9	TRBJ2-7	-	TRBD1
CASSSRSGRGRLGANVLTF	TGTGCCAGCAGCTCTCGGTCGGGCAGGGGCCGGCTAGGGGCCAACGTCCTGACTTTC	TRBV7-8	TRBJ2-6	many	-
CAWSGLRGGTDTQYF	TGTGCCTGGAGTGGCCTACGGGGGGGAACAGATACGCAGTATTTT	TRBV30	TRBJ2-3	-	TRBD2
CASSPPGRLEQYF	TGTGCCAGCAGTCCCCCGGGGCGGCTCGAGCAGTACTTC	TRBV6-5	TRBJ2-7	-	-
CASSFRVTERNTDTQYF	TGCGCCAGCAGCTTTAGGGTTACGGAAAGAAACACAGATACGCAGTATTTT	TRBV5-1	TRBJ2-3	few	-
CASSGLSSYNEQFF	TGTGCCAGCAGTGGACTGAGCTCCTACAATGAGCAGTTCTTC	TRBV6-1	TRBJ2-1	many	-
CATSTRWTPNEQFF	TGTGCCACCAGCACCCGATGGACCCCCAATGAGCAGTTCTTC	TRBV15	TRBJ2-1	-	-
CASSPWLENTEAFF	TGTGCCAGCAGCCCCTGGTTAGAGAACACTGAAGCTTTCTTT	TRBV7-7	TRBJ1-1	-	-
CASSSAGGRSEQFF	TGTGCCAGCAGTTCAGCGGGAGGGAGGAGTGAGCAGTTCTTC	TRBV12-3/TRBV12-4	TRBJ2-1	few	TRBD2
CASSIRGNTGELFF	TGTGCCAGCAGTATTCGGGGGAACACCGGGGAGCTGTTTTTT	TRBV6-2/TRBV6-3	TRBJ2-2	-	-
CATSRDLGEAKNIQYF	TGTGCCACCAGCAGAGATCTTGGGGAGGCCAAAAACATTCAGTACTTC	TRBV15	TRBJ2-4	-	-
CASRPPGSYEQYF	TGTGCCAGCAGACCACCCGGCTCCTACGAGCAGTACTTC	TRBV7-2	TRBJ2-7	many	-
CSARGTGASNQPQHF	TGCAGTGCTAGAGGCACAGGGGCGAGCAATCAGCCCCAGCATTTT	TRBV20-1	TRBJ1-5	few	TRBD1
CAISDPGGVLGELFF	TGTGCCATCAGTGACCCCGGAGGGGTCCTCGGGGAGCTGTTTTTT	TRBV10-3	TRBJ2-2	-	-
CASSSWTSGASTDTQYF	TGTGCCAGCAGTTCCTGGACTAGCGGAGCTAGCACAGATACGCAGTATTTT	TRBV27	TRBJ2-3	-	TRBD2
CASSLEPGPNQPQHF	TGTGCCAGCAGCTTGGAACCTGGACCCAATCAGCCCCAGCATTTT	TRBV11-2	TRBJ1-5	-	-
CASSPGEGHYGYTF	TGCGCCAGCAGCCCAGGGGAGGGCCACTATGGCTACACCTTC	TRBV5-1	TRBJ1-2	-	-
CSATPDREWTDTQYF	TGCAGTGCTACACCGGACAGGGAGTGGACAGATACGCAGTATTTT	TRBV20-1	TRBJ2-3	few	TRBD1
CASSLEGGQKLFF	TGTGCCAGCAGCTTAGAGGGCGGCCAAAAACTGTTTTTT	TRBV7-2	TRBJ1-4	-	-
CASSLARQGARALHF	TGTGCCAGCAGTTTAGCGCGACAGGGGGCTAGGGCCCTCCACTTT	TRBV12-3/TRBV12-4	TRBJ1-6	-	TRBD1
CASSFGGPNQPQHF	TGTGCCAGCAGTTTTGGGGGTCCCAATCAGCCCCAGCATTTT	TRBV12-3/TRBV12-4	TRBJ1-5	-	-
CASSFKGAVHEQYF	TGTGCCAGCAGTTTCAAGGGGGCAGTCCACGAGCAGTACTTC	TRBV27	TRBJ2-7	few	TRBD1
CSVAGVTGFTSYEQYF	TGCAGCGTTGCTGGAGTGACAGGATTTACATCCTACGAGCAGTACTTC	TRBV29-1	TRBJ2-7	-	-
CASSKGTGLGGYTF	TGTGCCAGCAGCAAAGGGACAGGGCTCGGCGGCTACACCTTC	TRBV9	TRBJ1-2	few	TRBD1
CSALPDSSHTQYF	TGCAGCGCTCTTCCGGACTCCTCCCATACGCAGTATTTT	TRBV29-1	TRBJ2-3	-	-
CATGGPGLPGGEQFF	TGTGCCACCGGGGGTCCGGGACTACCTGGGGGTGAGCAGTTCTTC	TRBV10-3	TRBJ2-1	few	TRBD2
CASSGTGQRNTEAFF	TGCGCCAGCAGCGGAACGGGACAGAGGAACACTGAAGCTTTCTTT	TRBV5-1	TRBJ1-1	few	TRBD1
CASSQESGTRNTIYF	TGTGCCAGCAGCCAAGAAAGTGGGACTCGAAACACCATATATTTT	TRBV3-1	TRBJ1-3	few	-
CASTPGANSPLHF	TGTGCCAGCACCCCGGGGGCAAATTCACCCCTCCACTTT	TRBV2	TRBJ1-6	few	-
CASGGLASTGELFF	TGTGCCAGCGGCGGCCTAGCGAGCACCGGGGAGCTGTTTTTT	TRBV2	TRBJ2-2	few	-
CAISELGGHYNEQFF	TGTGCCATCAGTGAGCTTGGGGGGCATTACAATGAGCAGTTCTTC	TRBV10-3	TRBJ2-1	few	-
CASSEPQLQGSGSPLHF	TGTGCCAGCAGTGAACCGCAACTACAGGGGAGCGGATCACCCCTCCACTTT	TRBV2	TRBJ1-6	-	TRBD1
CASSQGVAAPQYF	TGCGCCAGCAGCCAAGGGGTCGCGGCCCCCCAGTACTTC	TRBV4-1	TRBJ2-5	-	-
CASSQSYGGSRQETQYF	TGTGCCAGCAGCCAAAGTTATGGCGGGAGTAGACAAGAGACCCAGTACTTC	TRBV16	TRBJ2-5	-	TRBD2
CASSHSDRYQETQYF	TGTGCCAGCTCACACTCCGACAGGTACCAAGAGACCCAGTACTTC	TRBV18	TRBJ2-5	few	-
CASSQGVAAYEQYF	TGTGCCAGCAGCCAGGGAGTAGCGGCCTACGAGCAGTACTTC	TRBV4-2	TRBJ2-7	few	-
CASSQDAGLVPDTQYF	TGCGCCAGCAGCCAAGATGCGGGGTTGGTCCCAGATACGCAGTATTTT	TRBV4-3	TRBJ2-3	-	-
CASSLAPRDRGDSYEQYF	TGTGCCAGCAGCTTAGCTCCCCGGGACAGGGGGGACTCCTACGAGCAGTACTTC	TRBV7-6	TRBJ2-7	few	TRBD1
CASSLAGTGSYEQYF	TGTGCCAGCAGCTTAGCCGGGACGGGCTCCTACGAGCAGTACTTC	TRBV7-2	TRBJ2-7	many	-
CAPLLFEAFF	TGTGCCCCCCTTCTGTTTGAAGCTTTCTTT	TRBV12-3/TRBV12-4	TRBJ1-1	-	-
CASSYRERDSPLHF	TGTGCCAGCAGTTATAGGGAAAGGGATTCACCCCTCCACTTT	TRBV6-5	TRBJ1-6	few	-
CAWSGQGVGAFF	TGTGCCTGGAGCGGACAGGGGGTGGGAGCTTTCTTT	TRBV30	TRBJ1-1	few	TRBD1
CASSSRSSGNTIYF	TGTGCCAGTAGTAGTCGGAGCTCTGGAAACACCATATATTTT	TRBV19	TRBJ1-3	few	-
CAISGGTSQRTGELFF	TGTGCCATCAGTGGAGGGACTAGCCAGAGGACCGGGGAGCTGTTTTTT	TRBV10-3	TRBJ2-2	-	TRBD2
CASSYGQTKTDTQYF	TGTGCCAGCAGCTACGGGCAGACGAAGACAGATACGCAGTATTTT	TRBV7-6	TRBJ2-3	few	-
CASSLTSSSHEQYF	TGTGCCAGCAGCCTGACTAGTTCTTCCCACGAGCAGTACTTC	TRBV7-3	TRBJ2-7	-	-
CASSLDRGYYGYTF	TGTGCCAGCAGCCTGGACAGGGGGTACTATGGCTACACCTTC	TRBV4-2	TRBJ1-2	-	TRBD1
CALRPGDTGELFF	TGTGCCCTCCGACCGGGGGACACCGGGGAGCTGTTTTTT	TRBV10-3	TRBJ2-2	-	-